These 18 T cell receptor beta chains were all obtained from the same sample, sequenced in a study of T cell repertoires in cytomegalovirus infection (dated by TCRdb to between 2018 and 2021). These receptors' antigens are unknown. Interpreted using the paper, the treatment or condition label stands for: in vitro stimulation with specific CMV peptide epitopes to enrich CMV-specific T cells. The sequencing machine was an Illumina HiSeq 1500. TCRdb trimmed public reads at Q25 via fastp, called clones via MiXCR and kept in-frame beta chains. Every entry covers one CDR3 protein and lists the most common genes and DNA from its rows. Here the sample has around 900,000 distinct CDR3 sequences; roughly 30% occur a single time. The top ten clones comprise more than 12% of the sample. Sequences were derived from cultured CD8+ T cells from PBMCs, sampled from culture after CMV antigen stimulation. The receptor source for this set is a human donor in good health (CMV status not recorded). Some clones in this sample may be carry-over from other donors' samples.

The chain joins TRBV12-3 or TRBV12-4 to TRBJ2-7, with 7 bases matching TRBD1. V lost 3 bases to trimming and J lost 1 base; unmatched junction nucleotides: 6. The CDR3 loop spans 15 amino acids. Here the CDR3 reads CASSLSTQGSYEQYF. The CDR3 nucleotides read TGTGCCAGCAGTTTGTCTACACAGGGGTCCTACGAGCAGTACTTC.

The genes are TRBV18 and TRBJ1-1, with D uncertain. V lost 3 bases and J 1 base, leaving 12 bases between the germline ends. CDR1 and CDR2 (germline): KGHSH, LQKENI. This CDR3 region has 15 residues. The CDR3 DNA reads TGTGCCAGCTCACCGACCGCCCCAGGGAACACTGAAGCTTTCTTT. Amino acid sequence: CASSPTAPGNTEAFF.

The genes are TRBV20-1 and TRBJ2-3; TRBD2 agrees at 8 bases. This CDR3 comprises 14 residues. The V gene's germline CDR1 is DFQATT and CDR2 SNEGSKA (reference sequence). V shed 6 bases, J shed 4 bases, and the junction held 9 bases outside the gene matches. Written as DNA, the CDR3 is TGCAGTGCCTCGGGAGCGGGGGCCTCAGATACGCAGTATTTT. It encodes CSASGAGASDTQYF.

This CDR3 reads CASSLEGLGQETQYF. The DNA for the CDR3 is TGTGCCAGCAGCTTAGAGGGACTAGGCCAGGAGACCCAGTACTTC. The chain uses TRBV7-9 and TRBJ2-5; 8 bases agree with TRBD2. The CDR3 has 15 amino acids. The germline CDR1 and CDR2 sequences are SEHNR and FQNEAQ (reference sequence). Trimming removed 1 base from V and 5 bases from J; junction bases left unmatched: 6.

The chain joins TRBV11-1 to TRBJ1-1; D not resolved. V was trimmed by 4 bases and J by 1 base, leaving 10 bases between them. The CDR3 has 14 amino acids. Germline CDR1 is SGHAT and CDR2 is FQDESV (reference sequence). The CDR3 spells CASSSPVPNTEAFF. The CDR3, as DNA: TGTGCCAGCAGCTCTCCGGTCCCGAACACTGAAGCTTTCTTT.

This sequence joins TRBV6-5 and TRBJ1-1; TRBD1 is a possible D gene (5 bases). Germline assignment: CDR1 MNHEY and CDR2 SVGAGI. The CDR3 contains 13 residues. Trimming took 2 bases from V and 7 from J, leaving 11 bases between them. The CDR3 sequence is CASSYAGKVEAFF. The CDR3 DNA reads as TGTGCCAGCAGTTACGCAGGGAAAGTTGAAGCTTTCTTT.

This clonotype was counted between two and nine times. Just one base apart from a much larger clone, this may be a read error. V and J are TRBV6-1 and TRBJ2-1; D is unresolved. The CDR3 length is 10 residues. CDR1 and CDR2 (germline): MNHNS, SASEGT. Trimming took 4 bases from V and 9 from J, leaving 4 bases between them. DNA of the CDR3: TGTGCCAGCAGTGTGGGTGAGCAGTTCTTC. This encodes CASSVGEQFF.

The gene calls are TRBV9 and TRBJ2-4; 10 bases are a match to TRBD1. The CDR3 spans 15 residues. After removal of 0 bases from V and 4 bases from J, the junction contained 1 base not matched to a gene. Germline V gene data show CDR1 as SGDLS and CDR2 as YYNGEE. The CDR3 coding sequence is TGTGCCAGCAGCGTAGGGGGACAGGGGAAAAACATTCAGTACTTC. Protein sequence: CASSVGGQGKNIQYF.

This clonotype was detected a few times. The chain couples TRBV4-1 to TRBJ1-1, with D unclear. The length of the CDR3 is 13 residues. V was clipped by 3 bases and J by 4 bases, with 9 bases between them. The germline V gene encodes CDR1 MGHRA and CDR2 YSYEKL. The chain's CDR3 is CASSQRGPTEAFF. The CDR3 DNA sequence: TGCGCCAGCAGCCAGAGAGGGCCCACTGAAGCTTTCTTT.

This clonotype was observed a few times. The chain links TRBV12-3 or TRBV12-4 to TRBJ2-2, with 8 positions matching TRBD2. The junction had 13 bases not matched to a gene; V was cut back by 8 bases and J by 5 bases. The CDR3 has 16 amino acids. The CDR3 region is CASPTAPGGATGELFF. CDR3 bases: TGTGCCAGCCCTACTGCTCCCGGGGGGGCTACCGGGGAGCTGTTTTTT.

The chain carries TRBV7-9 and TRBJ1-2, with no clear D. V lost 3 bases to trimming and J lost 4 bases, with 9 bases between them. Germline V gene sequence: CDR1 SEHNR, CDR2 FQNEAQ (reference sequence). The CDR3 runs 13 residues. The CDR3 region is CASSFADGYGYTF. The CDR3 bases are TGTGCCAGCAGCTTCGCGGACGGCTATGGCTACACCTTC.

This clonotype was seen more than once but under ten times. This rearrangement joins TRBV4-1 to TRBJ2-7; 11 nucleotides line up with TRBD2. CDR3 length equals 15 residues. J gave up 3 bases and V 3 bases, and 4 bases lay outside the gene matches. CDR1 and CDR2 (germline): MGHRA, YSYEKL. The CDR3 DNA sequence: TGCGCCAGCAGCCAGAGACTAGCGGGGTACTACGAGCAGTACGTC. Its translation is CASSQRLAGYYEQYV.

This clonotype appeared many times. CDR3 DNA: TGTGCCAGCAGCTCACAGGGGGTACGATCCTCCTACAATGAGCAGTTCTTC. Translating it yields CASSSQGVRSSYNEQFF. The V and J genes are TRBV7-2 and TRBJ2-1; the match to TRBD1 covers 8 bases. The ends lost 4 bases at V and 0 bases at J; junction bases unmatched: 8. Germline V lookup: CDR1 SGHTA, CDR2 FQGNSA. The CDR3 extends over 17 amino acids.

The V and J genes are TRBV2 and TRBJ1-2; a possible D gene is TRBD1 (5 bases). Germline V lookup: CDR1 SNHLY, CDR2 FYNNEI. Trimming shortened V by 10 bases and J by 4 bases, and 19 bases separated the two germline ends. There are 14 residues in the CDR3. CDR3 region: CAITNTGSRYGYTF. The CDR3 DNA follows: TGTGCCATTACCAATACAGGCTCGCGCTATGGCTACACCTTC.

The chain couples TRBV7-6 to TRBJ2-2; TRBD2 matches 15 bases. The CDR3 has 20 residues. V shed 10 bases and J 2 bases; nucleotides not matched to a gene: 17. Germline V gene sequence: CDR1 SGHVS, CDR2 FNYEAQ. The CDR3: CANTTSQRTSGGANTGELFF. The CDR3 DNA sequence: TGTGCCAACACTACATCCCAGCGGACTAGCGGGGGGGCTAACACCGGGGAGCTGTTTTTT.

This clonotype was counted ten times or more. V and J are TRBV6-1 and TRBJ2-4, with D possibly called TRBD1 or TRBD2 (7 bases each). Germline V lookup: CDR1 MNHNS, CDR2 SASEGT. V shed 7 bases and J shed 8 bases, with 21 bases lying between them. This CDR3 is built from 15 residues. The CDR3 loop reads CASNTREGARDIQYF. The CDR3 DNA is TGTGCCAGCAACACAAGGGAGGGGGCGCGAGACATTCAGTACTTC.

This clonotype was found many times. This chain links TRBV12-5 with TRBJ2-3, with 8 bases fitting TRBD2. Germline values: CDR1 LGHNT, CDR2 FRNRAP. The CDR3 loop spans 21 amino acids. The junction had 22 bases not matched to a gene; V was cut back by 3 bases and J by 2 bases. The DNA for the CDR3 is TGTGCTAGTGGTTTCGGACTGGAGTCGAATCGGCACGGGGGGGACACAGATACGCAGTATTTT. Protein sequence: CASGFGLESNRHGGDTDTQYF.

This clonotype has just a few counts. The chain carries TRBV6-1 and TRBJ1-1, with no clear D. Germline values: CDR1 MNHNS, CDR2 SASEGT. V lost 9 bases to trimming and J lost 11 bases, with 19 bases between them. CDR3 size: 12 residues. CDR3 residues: CASIMGLLEAFF. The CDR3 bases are TGTGCCAGTATAATGGGTCTTCTCGAGGCTTTCTTT.